Below, 5 T cell receptor beta chains from the same sample are listed, as sequenced in a study of glioma-infiltrating T cells. Using RNA template, CDR3s of TCR alpha and beta were amplified with iRepertoire arm-PCR. TCRdb recomputed calls from the multiplex PCR reads with MiXCR, one row per CDR3 protein. In the table there are about 110,000 distinct CDR3 sequences, 20% to 25% of which are singletons. The sequencing sample was made of glioma tissue, nonneoplastic brain tissue, or PBMCs (not recorded which). The receptors originated from a human donor with low-grade glioma or glioblastoma, undergoing nonglioma brain surgery, or in good health (not recorded which).

Concerning this clonotype itself: A read error is possible here, since a much larger clone lies one base away. The chain recombines TRBV7-9 with TRBJ2-5, with D tentatively TRBD2 (6 bases). In germline, CDR1 is SEHNR, CDR2 FQNEAQ (reference sequence). The CDR3 is made up of 16 amino acids. Trimming removed 6 bases from V and 3 bases from J, with 20 bases in between. The DNA for the CDR3 is TGTGCCAGCAGGGGGCCGAGGGGCGCGGGGAAAGAGACCCAGTACTTC. Amino acid sequence: CASRGPRGAGKETQYF.

For this clonotype: Relative to the germline gene, one junction end is altered; a read error may explain this. The chain is built from TRBV19 and TRBJ1-1, with 8 bases aligning to TRBD1. The CDR3 loop spans 14 amino acids. The germline V gene has CDR1 LNHDA and CDR2 SQIVND (reference sequence). The chain's CDR3 is CASSAQGAPTEVFF. The CDR3 coding sequence is TGTGCCAGTAGTGCCCAGGGGGCGCCGACTGAAGTTTTCTTT.

This clonotype was counted ten times or more. The chain recombines TRBV4-3 with TRBJ1-2; D not certain. Per the germline V gene, CDR1 is LGHNA and CDR2 is YSLEER. V shed 2 bases and J shed 7 bases, with 11 bases lying between them. The length of the CDR3 is 13 residues. This CDR3 reads CASSQKGELGYTF. The CDR3 coding sequence is TGCGCCAGCAGCCAAAAGGGAGAGCTTGGCTACACCTTC.

To note about this clonotype: This may come from a read error, since a much larger clone is one base off. The chain couples TRBV5-1 to TRBJ1-1; D may be TRBD1 (5 bases). The germline V gene has CDR1 SGHRS and CDR2 YFSETQ. Deletions cut 1 base from V and 11 bases from J, with 12 bases between. This CDR3 contains 12 residues. The CDR3 here is CASSLRSGDAFF. DNA for the CDR3: TGCGCCAGCAGCTTGCGGTCGGGGGATGCTTTCTTT.

This clonotype came up once. The chain carries TRBV6-1 and TRBJ2-7; no firm D call. The CDR3 has 13 residues. V lost 7 bases, J lost 12 bases, and 22 bases lay in between. Germline-derived CDR1 and CDR2 are MNHNS and SASEGT. CDR3: CASTSGRTYERYF. The CDR3, as DNA: TGTGCCAGCACCTCCGGACGGACCTACGAGAGGTACTTC.